By share, the clone carrying this TCR beta chain counts as medium-sized. Its antigen is unidentified. The table came from immunoSEQ multiplex PCR; TCRdb's copy has only in-frame clones and leaves some out. The top ten clones hold about 24% of a sample with just over 3,000 clones, around 17% of them seen once. The data are from a study of sequential checkpoint blockade in melanoma. Study-level results: Clinical benefit was about 30 times likelier when tumor T-cell fraction and clonality increased. Pretreatment TIL clonality tracked with response in the nivolumab-first arm.

Treatment meaning: randomized to nivolumab then ipilimumab (arm A) or the reverse (arm B). From germline, CDR1 is SGDLS and CDR2 YYNGEE. The CDR3 is 12 amino acids. V was trimmed by 3 bases and J by 8 bases, leaving 8 bases between them. J is TRBJ2-2 and V is TRBV9; D gene uncertain. The receptor's source is a human donor with melanoma. Sequenced here: tumor tissue (inferred from file names), sampled from a patient given nivolumab and ipilimumab in sequence. In nucleotides, the CDR3 is TGTGCCAGCAGCGGAAGGAGTGGGGAGCTGTTTTTT. The encoded protein is CASSGRSGELFF.